This T cell receptor (beta chain) is from a study of identical twins. Study results and limitations: Out-of-frame alpha sequences common to twins exhibited an excess of low generation probability.

There are a few counts of this clonotype. Its target is unknown. The V and J ends lost 11 bases and 3 bases respectively, with 8 bases between them. This CDR3 has 12 residues. A template switching step contributed a universal primer site, while unique molecular identifiers were present in the cDNA. TCRdb reprocessed the 5' RACE reads via MiXCR and lists one record per CDR3 protein. The table lists around 570,000 distinct CDR3 sequences, approximately 10% of them singletons. A further study also used this sample, focusing on yellow fever vaccine responses in identical twins.

Sequencing used PBMCs. The rearrangement uses TRBV12-3 or TRBV12-4 and TRBJ2-6, with a possible D match to TRBD2 (6 bases). The sequence came from a woman aged 18-30 years in good health. Here the CDR3 reads CAGGYGANVLTF. Here the CDR3 DNA reads TGTGCCGGGGGGTATGGGGCCAACGTCCTGACTTTC.